The 20 T cell receptor beta chains presented below share a single source sample, sequenced in a study of Graves' ophthalmopathy and Graves' hyperthyroidism. The authors amplified TCR beta CDR3 regions from RNA transcripts. HTBI primers served in a first-round RT-PCR, which a second-round multiplex PCR followed. TCRdb re-analysed the multiplex PCR reads in MiXCR, keeping a single row per CDR3 protein. The repertoire holds about 220,000 distinct CDR3 sequences, 20% to 25% seen once, with under 55% in the top ten. The sample was peripheral blood. These receptors all stem from a woman aged 50 to 60 with Graves' ophthalmopathy.

The chain links TRBV2 to TRBJ2-2; D could derive from TRBD1 or TRBD2 (6 bases each). With 4 bases removed from V and 6 bases from J, the gap between germline ends came to 12 bases. CDR3 length: 14 amino acids. The germline V gene encodes CDR1 SNHLY and CDR2 FYNNEI. CDR3 DNA sequence: TGTGCCAGCAGTGCTCGGGGGCACCCCGGGGAGCTGTTTTTT. Amino acid sequence: CASSARGHPGELFF.

This clonotype was seen many times. The chain recombines TRBV20-1 with TRBJ1-2, with D unresolved. This CDR3 contains 13 residues. CDR1 and CDR2 from the germline V gene are DFQATT and SNEGSKA (reference sequence). Trimming took 2 bases from V and 2 from J, leaving 9 bases between them. CDR3 DNA sequence: TGCAGTGCTAGACAGACACAGAACTATGGCTACACCTTC. It yields the protein CSARQTQNYGYTF.

This clonotype is medium-sized. The rearrangement links TRBV12-3 or TRBV12-4 to TRBJ2-5; D is ambiguous. The CDR3 length is 12 residues. Trimming removed 5 bases at V and 5 bases at J, with 9 bases between. The CDR3, as DNA: TGTGCCAGCAGTCACCCACCGGAGACCCAGTACTTC. This sequence encodes CASSHPPETQYF.

As to this clonotype: Germline and junction disagree at one end, which may indicate a read error. The V and J genes are TRBV3-1 and TRBJ2-5; no clear D. The V gene's germline CDR1 is LGHDT and CDR2 YNNKEL (reference sequence). This CDR3 has 11 residues. CDR3 amino acids: CASSVQETQHF. CDR3 nucleotide sequence: TGTGCCAGCAGCGTCCAAGAGACCCAGCACTTC.

The sample holds many counts of this clonotype. V and J are TRBV6-5 and TRBJ2-5; 11 nucleotides agree with TRBD2. The CDR3 is 17 amino acids. From germline, CDR1 is MNHEY and CDR2 SVGAGI. The V and J ends lost 5 bases and 1 base, in that order; junction bases with no gene match: 9. The CDR3 bases are TGTGCCAGCAGTAGATCAGGACTAGCGGGTACCCAAGAGACCCAGTACTTC. This encodes CASSRSGLAGTQETQYF.

This clonotype was observed many times. This chain uses TRBV30 with TRBJ2-5; D gene ambiguous. V was clipped by 0 bases and J by 10 bases, with 9 bases between them. CDR1 GTSNPN and CDR2 SVGIG come from the germline V gene (reference sequence). The CDR3 runs to 11 residues. The CDR3 loop reads CAWSVRGYQYF. In DNA form, the CDR3 reads TGTGCCTGGAGTGTACGTGGATACCAGTACTTC.

The sample holds one count of this clonotype. V usage is TRBV7-1 and J usage is TRBJ2-7; D is possibly TRBD1 (8 bases). TRBV7-1 is labeled an ORF, and its function is uncertain. The length of the CDR3 is 21 residues. Trimming removed 3 bases from V and 3 bases from J, with 33 bases in between. The CDR3 region has the DNA TGTGCCAGCAGCTCCCCCCGGACGGGACAGGTTGATAGGAGCGGGATCTACGAGCAGTACTTC. It yields the protein CASSSPRTGQVDRSGIYEQYF.

This clonotype was counted ten times or more. The chain links TRBV5-1 to TRBJ2-7; 7 bases match TRBD2. The V segment lost 0 bases and the J segment 6 bases; nucleotides outside the gene matches: 9. The CDR3 has 15 amino acids. Germline V gene sequence: CDR1 SGHRS, CDR2 YFSETQ. CDR3 sequence: CASSLESGTWFEQYF. The CDR3 region has the DNA TGCGCCAGCAGCTTGGAAAGCGGGACTTGGTTCGAGCAGTACTTC.

This clonotype has ten or more counts. The chain joins TRBV6-1 to TRBJ1-5, with 8 bases that match TRBD1. With V trimmed by 2 bases and J by 7 bases, 7 bases remained unmatched. This CDR3 contains 15 residues. Germline V gene sequence: CDR1 MNHNS, CDR2 SASEGT. The CDR3 nucleotides read TGTGCCAGCAGTGAAATTTCGGGGGACAGGCAGCCCCAGCATTTT. Its protein product is CASSEISGDRQPQHF.

This clonotype has ten or more counts. The CDR3 is CSARSGQDNQPQHF. The CDR3 DNA reads TGCAGTGCTAGGTCGGGACAAGACAATCAGCCCCAGCATTTT. The chain recombines TRBV20-1 with TRBJ1-5; the D gene is possibly TRBD1 (6 bases). V lost 3 bases and J lost 3, with 12 bases in between. This CDR3 comprises 14 residues. Looked up from germline, CDR1 is DFQATT and CDR2 is SNEGSKA (reference sequence).

This clonotype was detected ten times or more. The chain uses TRBV4-2 and TRBJ2-7, with D maybe TRBD2 (6 bases). Germline CDR1 reads LGHNA; CDR2 reads YNFKEQ. V gave up 3 bases and J gave up 3 bases, with 15 bases separating them. The CDR3 covers 15 residues. CDR3 region: CASSQGGGPGYEQYF. DNA of the CDR3: TGTGCCAGCAGCCAGGGGGGAGGCCCCGGCTACGAGCAGTACTTC.

At least ten counts were recorded for this clonotype. The rearrangement joins TRBV28 to TRBJ2-5, with 8 bases that match TRBD2. Unmatched junction bases numbered 14, after V lost 6 bases and J lost 5 bases. CDR3 length: 16 residues. Germline V gene data show CDR1 as MDHEN and CDR2 as SYDVKM. CDR3 nucleotides: TGTGCCAGCAGCTTTCAAAGAGGGACTAGTGTCGAGACCCAGTACTTC. This translates into CASSFQRGTSVETQYF.

This clonotype was picked up a small number of times. With a much larger clone just one base away, this may be a read error. This sequence joins TRBV19 and TRBJ2-7; D possibly uses TRBD1 or TRBD2 (5 bases each). The V and J ends lost 3 bases and 3 bases respectively, with 21 bases between them. CDR3 length equals 17 residues. CDR1 and CDR2 from the germline V gene are LNHDA and SQIVND (reference sequence). The CDR3 is CASSIGLRISGIYEQYF. CDR3 in DNA: TGTGCCAGTAGTATTGGACTCCGGATCTCAGGGATCTACGAGCAGTACTTC.

Of note for this clonotype: An end of the junction does not agree with germline; a read error may underlie this. V usage is TRBV4-1 and J usage is TRBJ2-5, with unresolved D. The CDR3 is 15 residues long. Germline CDR1 is MGHRA and CDR2 is YSYEKL. This chain's CDR3 is CASSHEPRAQETQYF. The DNA of the CDR3 is TGCGCCAGCAGCCATGAACCCAGAGCCCAAGAGACGCAGTACTTC.

The genes are TRBV28 and TRBJ2-7; D remains unclear. This CDR3 region has 14 residues. Trimming pared 4 bases from V and 2 bases from J, leaving 12 bases between. CDR1 MDHEN and CDR2 SYDVKM come from the germline V gene. In DNA form, the CDR3 reads TGTGCCAGCAGTTCACTTCCAACAGCCTACGAGCAGTACTTC. Protein: CASSSLPTAYEQYF.

The count of this clonotype is one. The genes are TRBV19 and TRBJ2-7; TRBD1 matches at 8 bases. Trimming took 3 bases from V and 4 from J; bases not matched to a gene: 8. Germline V CDR1 and CDR2: LNHDA, SQIVND (reference sequence). This CDR3 comprises 15 residues. This chain's CDR3 is CASSITTGASYEQYF. The DNA of the CDR3 is TGTGCCAGTAGTATTACGACAGGGGCGTCTTACGAGCAGTACTTC.

Many counts were recorded for this clonotype. The conserved phenylalanine or tryptophan is not found at the CDR3 terminus, so this likely reflects a read error. The chain recombines TRBV2 with TRBJ2-5; tentatively, D is TRBD1 or TRBD2 (7 bases each). The CDR3 length is 17 residues. Germline values: CDR1 SNHLY, CDR2 FYNNEI. V was cut by 8 bases and J by 6 bases, with 28 bases left in between. CDR3 region: CASGRDSGAYAWQTQYS. The DNA for the CDR3 is TGTGCCAGCGGACGGGACAGCGGGGCGTACGCGTGGCAGACCCAGTACTCC.

This clonotype was counted many times. The CDR3 protein is CASSIGGATEAFF. The CDR3 DNA is TGTGCCAGTAGTATCGGGGGGGCCACTGAAGCTTTCTTT. This chain links TRBV19 with TRBJ1-1; tentatively, D is TRBD1 (6 bases). CDR1 is LNHDA and CDR2 is SQIVND in the germline V gene (reference sequence). CDR3 length equals 13 residues. Trimming removed 3 bases at V and 4 bases at J, with 9 bases between.

The chain carries TRBV7-8 and TRBJ2-7, with D hard to call. The CDR3 has 14 amino acids. V was trimmed by 6 bases and J by 1 base, leaving 13 bases between them. CDR1 is SGHVS and CDR2 is FQNEAQ in the germline V gene. CDR3 nucleotides: TGTGCCAGCAGTGGGCAGGAGTCTTCCTACGAGCAGTACTTC. This encodes CASSGQESSYEQYF.

V and J are TRBV12-3 or TRBV12-4 and TRBJ1-1, with unresolved D. V lost 6 bases to trimming and J lost 11 bases, with 13 bases between them. The CDR3 spans 11 residues. CDR3: CASSPPGRAFF. For the CDR3, the DNA is TGTGCCAGCAGCCCACCCGGGCGGGCTTTCTTT.